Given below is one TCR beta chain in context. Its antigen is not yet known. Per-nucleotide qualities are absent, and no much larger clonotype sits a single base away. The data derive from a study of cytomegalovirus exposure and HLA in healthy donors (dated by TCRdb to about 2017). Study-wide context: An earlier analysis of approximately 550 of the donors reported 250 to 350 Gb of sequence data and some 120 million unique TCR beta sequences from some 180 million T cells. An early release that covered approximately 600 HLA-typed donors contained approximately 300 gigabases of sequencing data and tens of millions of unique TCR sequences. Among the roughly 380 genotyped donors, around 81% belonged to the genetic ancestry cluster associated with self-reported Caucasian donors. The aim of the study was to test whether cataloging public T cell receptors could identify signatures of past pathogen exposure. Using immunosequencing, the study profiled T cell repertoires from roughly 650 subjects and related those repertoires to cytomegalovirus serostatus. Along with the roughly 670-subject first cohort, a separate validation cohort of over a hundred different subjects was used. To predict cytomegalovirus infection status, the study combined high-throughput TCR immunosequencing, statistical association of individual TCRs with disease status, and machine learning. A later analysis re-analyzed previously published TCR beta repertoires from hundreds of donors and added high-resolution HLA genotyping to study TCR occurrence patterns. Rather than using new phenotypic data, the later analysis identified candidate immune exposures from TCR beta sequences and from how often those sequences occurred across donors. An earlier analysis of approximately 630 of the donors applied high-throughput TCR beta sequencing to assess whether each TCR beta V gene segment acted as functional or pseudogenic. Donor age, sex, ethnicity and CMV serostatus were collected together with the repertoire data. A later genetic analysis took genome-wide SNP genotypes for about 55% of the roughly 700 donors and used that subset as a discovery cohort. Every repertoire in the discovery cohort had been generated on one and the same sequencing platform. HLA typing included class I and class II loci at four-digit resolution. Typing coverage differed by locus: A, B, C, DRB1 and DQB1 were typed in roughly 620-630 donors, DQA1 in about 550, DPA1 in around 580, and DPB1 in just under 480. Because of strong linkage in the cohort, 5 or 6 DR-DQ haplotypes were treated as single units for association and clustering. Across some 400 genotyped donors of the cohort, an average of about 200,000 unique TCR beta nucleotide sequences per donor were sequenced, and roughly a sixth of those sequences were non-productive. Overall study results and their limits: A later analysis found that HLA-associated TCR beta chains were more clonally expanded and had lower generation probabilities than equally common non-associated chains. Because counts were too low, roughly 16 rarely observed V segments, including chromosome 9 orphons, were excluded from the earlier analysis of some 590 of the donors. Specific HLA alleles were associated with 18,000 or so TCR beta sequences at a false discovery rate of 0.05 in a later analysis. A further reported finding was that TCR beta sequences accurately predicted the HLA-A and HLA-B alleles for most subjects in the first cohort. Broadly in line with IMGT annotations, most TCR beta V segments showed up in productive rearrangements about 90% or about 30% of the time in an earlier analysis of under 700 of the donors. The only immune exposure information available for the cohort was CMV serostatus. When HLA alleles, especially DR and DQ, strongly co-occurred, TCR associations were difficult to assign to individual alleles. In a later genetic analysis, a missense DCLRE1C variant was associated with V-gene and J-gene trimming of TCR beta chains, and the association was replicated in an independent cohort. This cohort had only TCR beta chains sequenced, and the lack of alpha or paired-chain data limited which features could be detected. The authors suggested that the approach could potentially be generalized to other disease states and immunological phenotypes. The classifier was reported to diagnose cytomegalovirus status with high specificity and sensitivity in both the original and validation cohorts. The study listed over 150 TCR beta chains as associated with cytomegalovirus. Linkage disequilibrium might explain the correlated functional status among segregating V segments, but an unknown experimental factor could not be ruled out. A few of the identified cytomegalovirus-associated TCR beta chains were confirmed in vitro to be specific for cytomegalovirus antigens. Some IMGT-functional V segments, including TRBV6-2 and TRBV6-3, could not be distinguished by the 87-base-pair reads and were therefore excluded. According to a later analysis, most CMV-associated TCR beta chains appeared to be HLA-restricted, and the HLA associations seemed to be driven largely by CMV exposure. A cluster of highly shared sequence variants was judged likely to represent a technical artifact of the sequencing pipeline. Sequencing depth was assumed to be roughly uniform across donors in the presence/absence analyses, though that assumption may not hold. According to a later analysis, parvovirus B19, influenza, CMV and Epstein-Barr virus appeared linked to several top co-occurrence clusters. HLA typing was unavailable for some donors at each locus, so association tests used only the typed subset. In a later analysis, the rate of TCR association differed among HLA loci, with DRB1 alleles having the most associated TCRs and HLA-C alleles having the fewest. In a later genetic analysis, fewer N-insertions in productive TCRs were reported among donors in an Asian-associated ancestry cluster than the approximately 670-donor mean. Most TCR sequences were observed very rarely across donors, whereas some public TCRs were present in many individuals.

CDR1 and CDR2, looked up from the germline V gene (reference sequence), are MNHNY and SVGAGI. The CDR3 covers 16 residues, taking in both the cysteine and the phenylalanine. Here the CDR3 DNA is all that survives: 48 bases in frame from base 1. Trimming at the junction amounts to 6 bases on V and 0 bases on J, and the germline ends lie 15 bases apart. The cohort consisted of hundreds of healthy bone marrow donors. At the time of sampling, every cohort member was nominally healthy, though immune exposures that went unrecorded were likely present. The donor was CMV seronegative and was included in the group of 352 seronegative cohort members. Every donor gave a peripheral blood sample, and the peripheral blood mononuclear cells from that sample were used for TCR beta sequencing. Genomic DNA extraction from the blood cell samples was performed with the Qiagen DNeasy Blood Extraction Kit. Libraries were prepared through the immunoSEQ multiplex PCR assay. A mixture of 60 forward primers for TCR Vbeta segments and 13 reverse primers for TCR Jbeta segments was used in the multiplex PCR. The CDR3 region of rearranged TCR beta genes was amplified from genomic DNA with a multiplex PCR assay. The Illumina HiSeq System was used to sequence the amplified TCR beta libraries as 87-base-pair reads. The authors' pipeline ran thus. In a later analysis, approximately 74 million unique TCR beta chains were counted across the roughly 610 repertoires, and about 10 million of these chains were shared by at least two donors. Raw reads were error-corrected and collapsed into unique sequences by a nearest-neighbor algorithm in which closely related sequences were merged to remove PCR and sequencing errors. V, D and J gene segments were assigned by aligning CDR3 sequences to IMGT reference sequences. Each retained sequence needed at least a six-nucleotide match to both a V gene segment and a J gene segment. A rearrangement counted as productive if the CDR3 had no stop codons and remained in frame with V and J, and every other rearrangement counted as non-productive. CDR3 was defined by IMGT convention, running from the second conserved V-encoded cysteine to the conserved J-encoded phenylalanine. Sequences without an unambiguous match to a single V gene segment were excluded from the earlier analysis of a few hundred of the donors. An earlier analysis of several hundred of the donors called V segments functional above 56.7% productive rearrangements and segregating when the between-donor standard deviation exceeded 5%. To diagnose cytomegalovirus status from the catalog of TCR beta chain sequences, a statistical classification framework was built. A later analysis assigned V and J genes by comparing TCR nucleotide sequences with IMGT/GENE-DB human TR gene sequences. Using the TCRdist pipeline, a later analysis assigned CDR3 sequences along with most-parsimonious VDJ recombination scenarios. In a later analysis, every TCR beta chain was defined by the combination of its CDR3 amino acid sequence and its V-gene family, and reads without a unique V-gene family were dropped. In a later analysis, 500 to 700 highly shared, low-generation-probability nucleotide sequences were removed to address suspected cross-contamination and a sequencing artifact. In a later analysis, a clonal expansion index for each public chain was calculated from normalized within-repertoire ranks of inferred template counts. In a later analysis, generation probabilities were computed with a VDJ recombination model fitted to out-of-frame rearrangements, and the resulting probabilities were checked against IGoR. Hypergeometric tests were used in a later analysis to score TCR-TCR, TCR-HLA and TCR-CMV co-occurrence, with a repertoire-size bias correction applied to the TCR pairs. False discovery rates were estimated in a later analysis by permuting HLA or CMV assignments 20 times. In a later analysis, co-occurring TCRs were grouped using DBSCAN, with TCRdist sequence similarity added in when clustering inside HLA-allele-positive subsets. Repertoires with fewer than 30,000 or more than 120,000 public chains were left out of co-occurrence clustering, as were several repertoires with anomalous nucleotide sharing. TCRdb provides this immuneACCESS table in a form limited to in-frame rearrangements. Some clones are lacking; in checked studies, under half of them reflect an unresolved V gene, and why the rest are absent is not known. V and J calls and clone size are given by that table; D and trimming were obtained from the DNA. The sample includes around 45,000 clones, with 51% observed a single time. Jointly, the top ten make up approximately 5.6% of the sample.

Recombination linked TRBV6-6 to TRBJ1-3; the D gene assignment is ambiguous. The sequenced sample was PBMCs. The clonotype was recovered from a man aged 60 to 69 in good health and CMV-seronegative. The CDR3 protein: CASSSPLLNSGNTIYF. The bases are TGTGCCAGCAGCTCCCCCCTTTTAAACTCTGGAAACACCATATATTTT.